The 21 T cell receptor beta chains below were found in one sample sequenced in a study of blood T cell repertoires in COVID-19. Measured with immunoSEQ multiplex PCR; TCRdb has only the in-frame clones, and not every one. This sample yields roughly 300,000 clones, of which about four fifths are seen a single time; 8% to 9.5% belongs to the top ten. Sequenced material: peripheral blood. These receptors all come from a woman aged 45-59 years who had recovered from COVID-19.

This chain connects TRBV21-1 to TRBJ1-5. TRBV21-1 is given as a pseudogene. The CDR3 is made up of 17 amino acids. The CDR3 spells CASSKGSATWGDQPQHF. CDR3 in DNA: TGTGCCAGCAGCAAAGGGTCGGCAACCTGGGGGGATCAGCCCCAGCATTTT.

This clone was recorded a few times. V usage is TRBV7-2 and J usage is TRBJ1-6; D is unclear. V lost 5 bases to trimming and J lost 10 bases, with 9 bases between them. The germline V gene has CDR1 SGHTA and CDR2 FQGNSA. The CDR3 spans 12 residues. The CDR3 here is CASSTQRSPLHF. CDR3 nucleotides: TGTGCCAGCAGCACCCAGAGGTCACCCCTCCACTTT.

With regard to this clone: The conserved phenylalanine or tryptophan is not found at the CDR3 terminus, so this likely reflects a read error. V is TRBV5-1 and J is TRBJ1-2; a weak D match, TRBD1 (5 bases). The CDR3 length is 16 residues. Looked up from germline, CDR1 is SGHRS and CDR2 is YFSETQ. Trimming stripped 5 bases from V and 3 bases from J, with 20 bases between. CDR3 DNA sequence: TGCGCCAGCAGGATCCGGTGGAGGGGTACAGACTATGGCTACACCCTC. Protein: CASRIRWRGTDYGYTL.

The J gene is TRBJ1-5, the V gene TRBV4-1; a weak D match, TRBD1 (6 bases). The germline gives CDR1 MGHRA, CDR2 YSYEKL. Trimming pared 0 bases from V and 5 bases from J, leaving 14 bases between. The CDR3 totals 16 residues. CDR3 loop: CASSQEAGTKHQPQHF. The DNA for the CDR3 is TGCGCCAGCAGCCAAGAAGCCGGGACAAAGCATCAGCCCCAGCATTTT.

The genes are TRBV4-2 and TRBJ2-5, with 7 nucleotides matching TRBD2. V lost 1 base to trimming and J lost 0 bases; unmatched junction nucleotides: 8. This CDR3 comprises 17 residues. CDR1 and CDR2 from the germline V gene are LGHNA and YNFKEQ. The CDR3 nucleotides are TGTGCCAGCAGCCAAGCTTTTCTAGCGGAGTACCAAGAGACCCAGTACTTC. Its protein is CASSQAFLAEYQETQYF.

Points on this clone: Different DNA sequences within this sample yield the same CDR3. The chain carries TRBV7-9 and TRBJ1-1, with 8 positions matching TRBD1. Germline CDR1 SEHNR, CDR2 FQNEAQ (reference sequence). Germline trimming cut 2 bases from V and 4 bases from J; bases unmatched to any gene: 6. CDR3 size: 15 residues. The CDR3 protein is CASSLYRGVGTEAFF. DNA for the CDR3: TGTGCCAGCAGCTTATACAGGGGGGTCGGCACTGAAGCTTTCTTT. Filled out from reference TRBV7-9 and TRBJ1-1, the complete variable domain reads DTGVSQNPRHKITKRGQNVTFRCDPISEHNRLYWYRQTLGQGPEFLTYFQNEAQLEKSRLLSDRFSAERPKGSFSTLEIQRTEQGDSAMYLCASSLYRGVGTEAFFGQGTRLTVV.

The V and J genes are TRBV19 and TRBJ2-5; 7 nucleotides agree with TRBD1. Germline trimming cut 4 bases from V and 0 bases from J; bases unmatched to any gene: 2. This CDR3 is 14 amino acids long. From germline, CDR1 is LNHDA and CDR2 SQIVND (reference sequence). CDR3: CASSTRGNQETQYF. DNA for the CDR3: TGTGCCAGTAGTACCAGGGGGAACCAAGAGACCCAGTACTTC.

This chain links TRBV9 with TRBJ2-1; 9 nucleotides align to TRBD1. CDR1 is SGDLS, CDR2 YYNGEE, per germline. This CDR3 is 19 amino acids long. V lost 4 bases to trimming and J lost 0 bases; unmatched junction nucleotides: 14. This chain's CDR3 is CASSLNRKTGGNSYNEQFF. CDR3 sequence (DNA): TGTGCCAGCAGCTTAAACCGTAAGACAGGGGGGAACTCCTACAATGAGCAGTTCTTC.

This clone has a handful of counts. The chain combines TRBV7-3 with TRBJ2-1, with 8 bases identical to TRBD2. The CDR3 spans 16 residues. Trimming took 2 bases from V and 7 from J; bases not matched to a gene: 10. The V gene's germline CDR1 is SGHTA and CDR2 FQGTGA. CDR3 amino acids: CASSLGTGGSDNEQFF. CDR3 bases: TGTGCCAGCAGCTTAGGAACGGGGGGGTCTGATAATGAGCAGTTCTTC. The variable domain in full, with the rest retrieved from reference TRBV7-3 and TRBJ2-1, is GAGVSQTPSNKVTEKGKYVELRCDPISGHTALYWYRQSLGQGPEFLIYFQGTGAADDSGLPNDRFFAVRPEGSVSTLKIQRTERGDSAVYLCASSLGTGGSDNEQFFGPGTRLTVL.

This chain uses TRBV4-1 with TRBJ1-6; D may be TRBD1 (5 bases). The CDR3 loop spans 15 amino acids. V was trimmed by 4 bases and J by 9 bases, leaving 16 bases between them. In germline, CDR1 is MGHRA, CDR2 YSYEKL. CDR3 bases: TGCGCCAGCAGCCTCGGACACGAAGAGAGTTCACCCCTCCACTTT. Amino acid sequence: CASSLGHEESSPLHF.

V is TRBV30 and J is TRBJ1-1; 9 nucleotides match TRBD1. Germline CDR1 and CDR2: GTSNPN and SVGIG (reference sequence). The V and J ends lost 2 bases and 5 bases, in that order; junction bases with no gene match: 12. The CDR3 is made up of 16 amino acids. The CDR3 DNA reads TGTGCCTGGAGTCGACGGTTCGGACAGGGGAGGACTGAAGCTTTCTTT. Protein sequence: CAWSRRFGQGRTEAFF.

The V and J genes are TRBV6-5 and TRBJ1-2; 9 bases map to TRBD1. The CDR3 runs 15 residues. The V segment lost 6 bases and the J segment 4 bases; nucleotides outside the gene matches: 9. Germline CDR1 reads MNHEY; CDR2 reads SVGAGI. The CDR3 sequence is CASSPQGAQSYGYTF. The CDR3 DNA reads TGTGCCAGCAGCCCACAGGGGGCTCAATCCTATGGCTACACCTTC.

As to this clone: Other DNA sequences from this sample encode an identical CDR3 as well. The V call is TRBV28, the J call TRBJ1-2; D is possibly TRBD1 (5 bases). Trimming pared 4 bases from V and 4 bases from J, leaving 7 bases between. This CDR3 region has 12 residues. CDR1 and CDR2 (germline): MDHEN, SYDVKM. The CDR3 region is CASSSRGYGYTF. In nucleotides, the CDR3 is TGTGCCAGCAGTTCAAGGGGCTATGGCTACACCTTC.

The J gene is TRBJ2-1, the V gene TRBV27, with 11 nucleotides matching TRBD2. With 8 bases clipped from V and 6 bases from J, the junction kept 9 bases outside the gene matches. CDR3 size: 15 residues. The germline gives CDR1 MNHEY, CDR2 SMNVEV (reference sequence). CDR3 residues: CASSKGTSGVNEQFF. The CDR3 nucleotides read TGTGCCAGCTCCAAAGGGACTAGCGGTGTCAATGAGCAGTTCTTC.

The V gene is TRBV5-6, the J gene TRBJ2-3, with 10 bases lining up with TRBD1. J lost 1 base, V lost 4 bases, and 3 bases had no gene match. The CDR3 is 15 amino acids. The V gene's germline CDR1 is SGHDT and CDR2 YYEEEE. The CDR3 region has the DNA TGTGCCAGCAGCCGAGGGACAGGGGGCACAGATACGCAGTATTTT. This gives the protein CASSRGTGGTDTQYF.

The chain combines TRBV5-1 with TRBJ2-5, with 7 bases aligning to TRBD2. The CDR3 covers 14 residues. The germline CDR1 and CDR2 sequences are SGHRS and YFSETQ. V lost 2 bases, J lost 2 bases, and 3 bases stayed unmatched. CDR3 amino acids: CASSFGGEQETQYF. CDR3 nucleotides: TGCGCCAGCAGCTTTGGGGGGGAACAAGAGACCCAGTACTTC.

The CDR3 protein is CASSQDTSYNEQFF. The CDR3 bases are TGCGCCAGCAGCCAAGACACTAGCTACAATGAGCAGTTCTTC. The rearrangement joins TRBV4-3 to TRBJ2-1; D perhaps matches TRBD2 (5 bases). V gave up 0 bases and J gave up 3 bases, with 6 bases separating them. CDR1 and CDR2 from the germline V gene are LGHNA and YSLEER. This CDR3 has 14 residues.

This clone was counted between two and nine times. The J gene is TRBJ1-3, the V gene TRBV3-1 (or the pseudogene TRBV3-2); no clear D gene. The CDR3 contains 13 residues. Germline values: CDR1 LGHDT, CDR2 YNNKEL (reference sequence). Deletions cut 6 bases from V and 1 base from J, with 7 bases between. The CDR3 here is CASRPTSGNTIYF. In DNA form, the CDR3 reads TGTGCCAGCAGACCGACTTCTGGAAACACCATATATTTT.

The rearrangement joins TRBV27 to TRBJ2-3, with D tentatively TRBD2 (5 bases). The CDR3 has 14 amino acids. CDR1 and CDR2 from the germline V gene are MNHEY and SMNVEV (reference sequence). V shed 6 bases and J shed 5 bases, with 15 bases lying between them. The CDR3 is CASRDGLDLDTQYF. In DNA form, the CDR3 reads TGTGCCAGCAGGGATGGACTGGACTTAGATACGCAGTATTTT.

The V gene is TRBV5-1, the J gene TRBJ1-1; D unresolved. With 4 bases removed from V and 0 bases from J, the gap between germline ends came to 13 bases. This CDR3 is 15 amino acids long. Germline V lookup: CDR1 SGHRS, CDR2 YFSETQ. Here the CDR3 DNA reads TGCGCCAGCAGCGTGTCGGTAGCTATGAACACTGAAGCTTTCTTT. It is translated as CASSVSVAMNTEAFF. Full variable domain (outside the CDR3, taken from reference TRBV5-1 and TRBJ1-1): KAGVTQTPRYLIKTRGQQVTLSCSPISGHRSVSWYQQTPGQGLQFLFEYFSETQRNKGNFPGRFSGRQFSNSRSEMNVSTLELGDSALYLCASSVSVAMNTEAFFGQGTRLTVV.

To note about this clone: The same CDR3 can be traced to other DNA sequences in this sample. The chain combines TRBV24-1 with TRBJ2-3; a weak D match, TRBD2 (6 bases). This CDR3 spans 15 amino acids. Germline loops: CDR1 KGHDR, CDR2 SFDVKD. The germline V and J ends were trimmed by 1 base and 1 base, with 8 bases remaining between them. DNA of the CDR3: TGTGCCACCAGTGATTTACCGGGGGGCACAGATACGCAGTATTTT. Its translation is CATSDLPGGTDTQYF.